This T cell receptor (beta chain) was captured in a study of T cells in Graves' hyperthyroidism and ophthalmopathy. The definition of stable Graves' hyperthyroidism was no ophthalmopathy progression within 18 months. V was shortened by 6 bases and J by 3 bases, with 14 bases between the two germline ends. The CDR3 is made up of 15 amino acids. Germline V gives CDR1 LNHDA, CDR2 SQIVND (reference sequence). Amplified TCR beta CDR3 regions came from RNA transcripts. First-round RT-PCR targeting the TCR CDR3 was performed with the HTBI primer set. TCRdb re-derived calls from the multiplex PCR reads in MiXCR, one entry per CDR3 protein. The table has approximately 710,000 distinct CDR3 sequences, around 15% seen once; the top ten hold around 15%.

Sequencing was performed on blood. The V gene is TRBV19, the J gene TRBJ2-2, with a tentative D call TRBD2 (6 bases). The sequence came from a man over 45 with Graves' hyperthyroidism. The CDR3 protein is CASRRGNDYTGELFF. The CDR3 region has the DNA TGTGCCAGTAGGCGCGGGAATGATTACACCGGGGAGCTGTTTTTT.